This TCR beta chain was retrieved from a study of cytotoxic CD8 clonotypes in ibrutinib-treated CLL. Notes on the study in general: Clonality increased with ibrutinib response but returned toward baseline at progression. Exceeding age-matched healthy donors, baseline clonality also tracked the counts of circulating CD8+ T cells.

Deep sequencing aimed at 1 in 200,000 to 1 in 1 million T cells' resolution. Profiling relied on immunoSEQ multiplex PCR, and the TCRdb table lists in-frame clones only, not all of them. The table lists 130,000 or so clones, 70% to 85% of them singletons. Remarks on this clone: Its antigen is as yet unknown.

Frozen-stored PBMCs produced around 2.2 micrograms of genomic DNA for TCR beta libraries. This TCR derives from a human donor with chronic lymphocytic leukemia. Sequencing used PBMCs, obtained after 12 months of ibrutinib treatment.

The CDR3 DNA sequence: TGTGCCATCAGCGGACTAAGCACAGATACGCAGTATTTT. Its translation is CAISGLSTDTQYF. The V and J genes are TRBV10-3 and TRBJ2-3; weak D call: TRBD2 (6 bases). Germline assignment: CDR1 ENHRY and CDR2 SYGVKD. The CDR3 has 13 residues. Trimming stripped 6 bases from V and 0 bases from J, with 7 bases between.